Following are 3 T cell receptor beta chains from one sample sequenced in a study of T-cell reconstitution after alpha-beta-depleted transplantation in children. Unique molecular identifiers were incorporated into the prepared TCRbeta library. In TCRdb, the PCR reads were re-called with MiXCR into one record per CDR3 protein. The sample contains roughly 300,000 distinct CDR3 sequences, more than 8% of which appear only once. The sequences come from PBMCs from the stem cell graft donor, collected from the stem cell graft. The receptors were sampled from a human donor who donated a stem cell graft to a child with SCID.

CDR3 bases: TGTGCCAGCAGAACCGCTTTAGGACTAGCGGGGGTCCTGGAGACCCAGTACTTC. This codes for CASRTALGLAGVLETQYF. V is TRBV6-1 and J is TRBJ2-5; 13 nucleotides align to TRBD2. Germline CDR1 is MNHNS and CDR2 is SASEGT. The CDR3 is made up of 18 amino acids. The V gene end was trimmed by 6 bases and the J gene end by 5 bases; junction bases not matched to a gene: 15.

This clonotype showed up just a few times. The chain uses TRBV5-1 and TRBJ1-6; D unresolved. Germline-derived CDR1 and CDR2 are SGHRS and YFSETQ. The CDR3 spans 16 residues. Trimming removed 0 bases at V and 4 bases at J, with 11 bases between. The CDR3 DNA sequence: TGCGCCAGCAGCTTGGAGGGATCAGAGTATAATTCACCCCTCCACTTT. This translates into CASSLEGSEYNSPLHF. The full variable domain, in which reference TRBV5-1 and TRBJ1-6 provide the parts outside the CDR3, is KAGVTQTPRYLIKTRGQQVTLSCSPISGHRSVSWYQQTPGQGLQFLFEYFSETQRNKGNFPGRFSGRQFSNSRSEMNVSTLELGDSALYLCASSLEGSEYNSPLHFGNGTRLTVT.

The gene calls are TRBV25-1 and TRBJ1-4, with TRBD1 identical over 7 bases. Germline lookup yields CDR1 MGHDK and CDR2 SYGVNS. The CDR3 is 15 amino acids. The trim removed 5 bases at V and 4 bases at J, leaving 7 bases unmatched. Here the CDR3 reads CASSTRTGFNEKLFF. CDR3 nucleotide sequence: TGTGCCAGCAGTACCCGGACAGGTTTTAATGAAAAACTGTTTTTT.